This T cell receptor (beta chain) stems from a study of Ad26.COV2.S vaccination and SARS-CoV-2 variants. Study information: The study gave Ad26.COV2.S intramuscularly, once or twice 56 days apart.

Data came from immunoSEQ multiplex PCR; TCRdb stores just in-frame clones and leaves some out. Here the sample spans some 400,000 clones, over 75% being singletons. Treatment here: approximately 18 received Ad26.COV2.S at low or high dose, single or two shots; five or six received placebo; per-sample allocation not given. Collection of samples fell on day 63 after the first vaccine or placebo injection. CDR1 SGHVS and CDR2 FQNEAQ come from the germline V gene. The CDR3 totals 14 residues. With 5 bases removed from V and 6 bases from J, the gap between germline ends came to 13 bases. This clonotype originated in a person aged 18-60 years who received the Ad26.COV2.S COVID-19 vaccine or a placebo. The source material was peripheral blood, sampled in a trial of Ad26.COV2.S vaccine versus placebo. The rearrangement links TRBV7-8 to TRBJ2-2, with D perhaps matching TRBD1 (6 bases). The chain's CDR3 is CASSGQGFAGELFF. The CDR3 DNA sequence: TGTGCCAGCAGCGGCCAGGGGTTCGCCGGGGAGCTGTTTTTT.